This T cell receptor beta chain comes out of a study of Ad26.COV2.S vaccination and SARS-CoV-2 variants (TCRdb year 2021). With respect to the entire study: Vaccine-arm donors were drawn from COV1001, a multicentre, randomized, double-blind, placebo-controlled phase I-IIa trial of Ad26.COV2.S in healthy adults. Dosing of Ad26.COV2.S was intramuscular, at either 5x10^10 or 1x10^11 viral particles, delivered as one shot or as two shots spaced 56 days apart. Investigators did not know the trial group allocation while performing experiments and assessing outcomes. TCRbeta repertoire sequencing served as the tool for gauging how specific and how broad the SARS-CoV-2-reactive T cell receptors were following Ad26.COV2.S vaccination. Trial participants were randomized into five groups of five, in which low-dose or high-dose Ad26.COV2.S was given once or twice, or placebo was given on both occasions. A total of approximately 32 samples were included in the TCR-sequenced set, comprising about 20 Ad26.COV2.S vaccine recipients, 5 placebo recipients and 8 SARS-CoV-2 convalescent individuals. Overall study outcomes, separate from this receptor: The authors noted that total T cell responses may have been underestimated by the TCR breadth and depth analyses. Vaccine and placebo recipients had comparable non-spike TCR breadth, which fits with the vaccine containing only spike. Substantial breadth of spike-specific CD8+ and CD4+ T cell responses was reported after vaccination. Compared with placebo recipients, Ad26.COV2.S recipients showed higher spike-specific TCR breadth (P = 0.0014). The study lacked the statistical power to compare responses across vaccine doses or regimens.

This specimen's treatment or condition label, per the study, means: over 15 received Ad26.COV2.S at low or high dose, single or two shots; about five received placebo; per-sample allocation not given. Repertoires of vaccine and placebo recipients were sequenced from samples taken on day 63 after the first injection. Cohort 1b enrolled roughly 25 adults aged 18-55 years at a single site in Boston, USA, between 29 July and 7 August 2020. Ad26.COV2.S was a replication-incompetent adenovirus type 26 vector that expressed a prefusion-stabilized SARS-CoV-2 spike protein derived from the original Wuhan strain. A remark on this clone: Its antigen has not been determined. Base qualities are not at hand, and no much larger clone is one base apart.

The CDR3 spans 15 residues, from the cysteine through the phenylalanine. The only DNA kept is the CDR3, 45 bases in frame from the first base. Sequences SGHRS (CDR1) and YFSETQ (CDR2) are obtained from the germline V gene. Trimming takes 6 bases from V and 5 bases from J, and the germline ends sit 20 bases apart. The immunoSEQ Assay was the method used to sequence TCRbeta CDR3 regions. After extraction, genomic DNA underwent amplification by bias-controlled multiplex PCR, followed by high-throughput sequencing. On the authors' methods: To quantify the absolute abundance of each unique TCRbeta CDR3 region, sequences were collapsed and filtered. T cell fraction was estimated by normalization of TCRbeta template counts to usable DNA, with usable DNA being measured through amplification of reference genes present in all nucleated cells. Repertoire TCRs were annotated as SARS-CoV-2-specific when V gene, CDR3 amino acid sequence and J gene were exactly matched to a known reactive TCR set. The reference SARS-CoV-2 TCR set was obtained from MIRA and was filtered for enrichment in COVID-19-positive ImmuneCODE repertoires, whereby public or cross-reactive TCRs were removed. Drawing on the MIRA antigens, annotated TCRs were analysed further at the level of specific ORF or position within ORF. Breadth was defined as annotated unique rearrangements over total unique productive rearrangements; depth was the summed frequency of those rearrangements. Two-sided Wilcoxon rank-sum tests were applied when comparing TCR breadth between groups. TCRdb mirrors the immuneACCESS table, restricted to in-frame sequences. Some clones are absent from its copies; in checked studies, under half trace to an unresolved V gene, and the reason for the others is unknown. That table supplies the V and J calls and clone size; D and trimming were determined from the DNA. The sample table holds about 350,000 clones, of which around 89% were seen once. Approximately 5% of the sample comes from the top ten.

The receptor chain draws on TRBV5-1 and TRBJ2-5; matching of 7 bases hints at TRBD2 as the D gene. The receptor comes from a person aged 18-65 years who received the Ad26.COV2.S COVID-19 vaccine or a placebo. The sequences come from peripheral blood, collected in a trial of Ad26.COV2.S vaccine versus placebo. The CDR3 protein is CASTAGADIWETQYF. The bases are TGCGCCAGCACCGCGGGGGCTGATATATGGGAGACCCAGTACTTC.